Below, 2 T cell receptor beta chains from the same sample are listed, as sequenced in a study of blood T cell repertoires in COVID-19. Method: immunoSEQ multiplex PCR; TCRdb's copy keeps in-frame clones and lacks some. The sample has around 130,000 clones, approximately 92% seen once. Sequenced: peripheral blood. The receptors derive from a man between 65 and 79 years old with active or convalescent COVID-19.

V usage is TRBV28 and J usage is TRBJ2-1; 11 positions agree with TRBD2. Germline CDR1 is MDHEN and CDR2 is SYDVKM. This CDR3 has 15 residues. V was pared by 6 bases and J by 5 bases, with 6 bases of the junction left unmatched. CDR3 in DNA: TGTGCCAGCAGAAAAGGACTAGCGGGTAACAATGAGCAGTTCTTC. Translated: CASRKGLAGNNEQFF.

The chain recombines TRBV19 with TRBJ1-5; possible D gene TRBD1, 6 bases. Trimming shortened V by 4 bases and J by 0 bases, and 19 bases separated the two germline ends. The CDR3 has 18 amino acids. The germline V gene has CDR1 LNHDA and CDR2 SQIVND (reference sequence). The CDR3: CASSTQDSRGYSNQPQHF. The DNA of the CDR3 is TGTGCCAGTAGTACTCAAGATTCGAGGGGGTATAGCAATCAGCCCCAGCATTTT.